This paragraph reports one T cell receptor (beta chain). The data stem from a study of blood T cell repertoires in COVID-19. About the study: There were acute and convalescent COVID-19 samples, and they came from the United States, Italy and Spain.

The V end was cut by 5 bases, the J end by 6 bases, with 14 bases between. This CDR3 is built from 13 residues. Germline V CDR1 and CDR2: LNHNV, YYDKDF (reference sequence). Per the authors' pipeline: Estimation of nucleated cell counts relied on the amplification of reference gene primers. Clones were sequenced by immunoSEQ multiplex PCR, and TCRdb holds only the in-frame ones, with some missing. From that table come the V and J calls and clone size; the DNA was used to work out D and trimming. The table records 130,000 to 150,000 clones, 88% of them present only once. V and J are TRBV15 and TRBJ2-7; a possible D gene is TRBD1 (6 bases). Sequencing input: peripheral blood. This TCR came from a human donor in a cohort sampled during active COVID-19. The CDR3, as DNA: TGTGCCACCAGCTCCAGGGGCCAACGCGAGCAGTACTTC. Protein sequence: CATSSRGQREQYF.